Listed here is a single TCR beta chain. Sequencing used immunoSEQ multiplex PCR; TCRdb keeps in-frame clones, though not all of them. The sample holds 200,000 to 250,000 clones, about nine tenths seen once. The source of the sample is a study of blood T cell repertoires in COVID-19. The germline V gene encodes CDR1 LGHDT and CDR2 YNNKEL (reference sequence). J lost 3 bases, V lost 1 base, and 5 bases had no gene match. The CDR3 runs to 15 residues. The sequenced sample was peripheral blood. The chain uses TRBV3-1 (or the pseudogene TRBV3-2) and TRBJ2-7, with TRBD1 identical over 8 bases. The sequence derives from a man aged 25-45 years with COVID-19, enrolled during active disease. For the CDR3, the DNA is TGTGCCAGCAGCCAAGGTGGACAGGGTGTCTACGAGCAGTACTTC. Amino acid sequence: CASSQGGQGVYEQYF.